This T cell receptor beta chain was identified in a study of cytomegalovirus exposure and HLA in healthy donors listed by TCRdb under 2017. For the study in its entirety: An earlier analysis of some 600 of the donors reported under 300 Gb of sequence data and approximately 120 million unique TCR beta sequences obtained from 150 million to 200 million T cells. Roughly 300 gigabases of sequencing data and 70 million to 100 million unique TCR sequences made up an early release that covered some 640 HLA-typed donors. Of the roughly 410 genotyped donors, approximately 80% were placed in the genetic ancestry cluster associated with self-reported Caucasian donors. The study was designed to test whether signatures of past pathogen exposure could be identified by cataloging public T cell receptors. The T cell repertoires of around 730 subjects were profiled by immunosequencing and related to cytomegalovirus serostatus. Along with the roughly 670-subject first cohort, a separate validation cohort of about 110 different subjects was used. To predict cytomegalovirus infection status, the study combined high-throughput TCR immunosequencing, statistical association of individual TCRs with disease status, and machine learning. In a later analysis, previously published TCR beta repertoires from more than 500 donors were re-analyzed and high-resolution HLA genotyping was added so that TCR occurrence patterns could be studied. Rather than drawing on any new phenotypic data, the later analysis identified candidate immune exposures from TCR beta sequences and the way those sequences occurred across donors. In an earlier analysis of roughly 540 of the donors, high-throughput TCR beta sequencing was used to judge whether each TCR beta V gene segment behaved as functional or pseudogenic. Donor age, sex, ethnicity and CMV serostatus were collected together with the repertoire data. A later genetic analysis took genome-wide SNP genotypes for about 65% of the roughly 670 donors and used that subset as a discovery cohort. All discovery cohort repertoires had been generated on a single sequencing platform. HLA typing included class I and class II loci at four-digit resolution. The number of donors typed differed by locus, with about 629-640 for A, B, C, DRB1 and DQB1, roughly 550 for DQA1, about 610 for DPA1, and approximately 470 for DPB1. Roughly five DR-DQ haplotypes were handled as single units for association and clustering because linkage in the cohort was strong. Among about 370 genotyped donors of the cohort, an average of about 240,000 unique TCR beta nucleotide sequences was sequenced per donor, of which 15% to 20% were non-productive.

The cohort comprised fewer than 700 healthy bone marrow donors. At the time of sampling, every cohort member was nominally healthy, though immune exposures that went unrecorded were likely present. The donor tested CMV seropositive and was one of the 289 seropositive cohort members. Every donor gave a peripheral blood sample, and the peripheral blood mononuclear cells from that sample were used for TCR beta sequencing. Genomic DNA was extracted from the blood cell samples with the Qiagen DNeasy Blood Extraction Kit. Libraries were made using the immunoSEQ multiplex PCR assay. A mixture of 60 forward primers for TCR Vbeta segments and 13 reverse primers for TCR Jbeta segments was used in the multiplex PCR. A multiplex PCR assay on genomic DNA amplified the CDR3 region of rearranged TCR beta genes. On the Illumina HiSeq System, the amplified TCR beta libraries were sequenced as 87-base-pair reads. The original pipeline was this. A later analysis tallied tens of millions of unique TCR beta chains across the approximately 670 repertoires, and approximately 12 million of those chains were shared by two or more donors. To remove PCR and sequencing errors, raw reads were error-corrected and collapsed into unique sequences using a nearest-neighbor algorithm that merged closely related sequences. V, D and J gene segments were assigned by aligning CDR3 sequences to IMGT reference sequences. For a sequence to be retained, a match of at least six nucleotides was required to both a V gene segment and a J gene segment. Rearrangements were classified as productive when the CDR3 lacked stop codons and remained in frame with V and J, and all other rearrangements were classified as non-productive. CDR3 was defined by IMGT convention, running from the second conserved V-encoded cysteine to the conserved J-encoded phenylalanine. Sequences without an unambiguous match to a single V gene segment were excluded from the earlier analysis of several hundred of the donors. An earlier analysis of some 610 of the donors called V segments functional above 56.7% productive rearrangements and segregating when the between-donor standard deviation exceeded 5%. A statistical classification framework was built for diagnosing cytomegalovirus status from the catalog of TCR beta chain sequences. A later analysis assigned V and J genes by comparing TCR nucleotide sequences with IMGT/GENE-DB human TR gene sequences. The TCRdist pipeline was used in a later analysis to assign CDR3 sequences and most-parsimonious VDJ recombination scenarios. In a later analysis, each TCR beta chain was defined by its CDR3 amino acid sequence together with its V-gene family, and reads without a unique V-gene family were excluded. As a way to deal with suspected cross-contamination and a sequencing artifact, a later analysis dropped roughly 620 nucleotide sequences that were highly shared and had low generation probability. In a later analysis, a clonal expansion index was calculated for each public chain from normalized within-repertoire ranks of inferred template counts. In a later analysis, generation probabilities were computed using a VDJ recombination model fitted to out-of-frame rearrangements, and the results were checked against IGoR. Hypergeometric tests were used in a later analysis to score TCR-TCR, TCR-HLA and TCR-CMV co-occurrence, with a repertoire-size bias correction applied to the TCR pairs. False discovery rates were estimated in a later analysis by permuting HLA or CMV assignments 20 times. In a later analysis, co-occurring TCRs were grouped using DBSCAN, and TCRdist sequence similarity was added for clustering within HLA-allele-positive subsets. Repertoires with fewer than 30,000 or more than 120,000 public chains, plus five repertoires with anomalous nucleotide sharing, were excluded from co-occurrence clustering. The table was pulled from immuneACCESS by TCRdb, which kept in-frame rearrangements only. Such tables lose some clones; where checked, under half of the loss comes from unresolved V genes, and the rest has no known cause. The DNA gave D and trimming, while V, J and clone size come from that table. For this sample there are 200,000 or so clones; 65% to 85% appear just once. In total, the top ten clones hold around 6.1% of the sample.

Results the study describes overall, beyond this receptor: Some IMGT-functional V segments, including TRBV6-2 and TRBV6-3, could not be distinguished by the 87-base-pair reads and were therefore excluded. The classifier was reported to diagnose cytomegalovirus status with high specificity and sensitivity in both the original and validation cohorts. A later analysis associated 16,951 TCR beta sequences with specific HLA alleles at a false discovery rate of 0.05. An earlier analysis of 450 to 750 of the donors showed that most TCR beta V segments appeared in productive rearrangements either about 87% or about 30% of the time, which broadly matched IMGT annotations. A later analysis reported that several top co-occurrence clusters appeared linked to parvovirus B19, influenza, CMV and Epstein-Barr virus. V-gene and J-gene trimming of TCR beta chains was associated with a missense DCLRE1C variant in a later genetic analysis, and the association was replicated in an independent cohort. A few of the identified cytomegalovirus-associated TCR beta chains were confirmed in vitro to be specific for cytomegalovirus antigens. A cluster of highly shared sequence variants was judged likely to be a technical artifact of the sequencing pipeline. Correlated functional status among segregating V segments might be attributable to linkage disequilibrium, but an unknown experimental factor could not be ruled out. When HLA alleles, especially DR and DQ, strongly co-occurred, TCR associations were difficult to assign to individual alleles. The authors suggested that the approach could potentially be extended to other disease states and immunological phenotypes. According to a later analysis, TCR association rates differed among HLA loci, with DRB1 alleles showing the most associated TCRs and HLA-C alleles showing the fewest. Most TCR sequences were seen in very few donors, while some public TCRs were found in many individuals. Because counts were too low, roughly 18 rarely observed V segments, including chromosome 9 orphons, were left out of the earlier analysis of 500 to 750 of the donors. A further reported finding was that TCR beta sequences accurately predicted the HLA-A and HLA-B alleles for most subjects in the first cohort. Presence/absence analyses assumed roughly uniform sequencing depth across donors, an assumption that may not hold. Because some donors lacked HLA typing at each locus, the association tests relied only on the typed subset. In a later genetic analysis, fewer N-insertions in productive TCRs were reported among donors in an Asian-associated ancestry cluster than the roughly 700-donor mean. Compared with equally common non-associated chains, HLA-associated TCR beta chains in a later analysis were more clonally expanded and had lower generation probabilities. A total of some 180 TCR beta chains were listed by the study as associated with cytomegalovirus. The only immune exposure information available for the cohort was CMV serostatus. Only TCR beta chains were sequenced in this cohort, and the absence of alpha or paired-chain data limited detectable features. In a later analysis, most CMV-associated TCR beta chains were found to appear HLA-restricted, with HLA associations seemingly driven largely by CMV exposure.

A note on this clone: It lacks a known antigen. Base qualities are not provided; no much larger clone lies one nucleotide away.

The CDR1 and CDR2 encoded by the germline V gene (reference sequence) are SEHNR and FQNEAQ. Inclusive of the bounding cysteine and phenylalanine, the CDR3 is 16 residues long. The CDR3 DNA has 48 bases and is translated from base 1. After removal of 1 base from V and 0 bases from J, the junction retains 3 bases not matched to a gene. The clonotype comes from a woman in her twenties or thirties in good health and CMV-seropositive. The V and J segments used are TRBV7-9 and TRBJ2-1; the central 7 bases match TRBD2. The sequencing sample was made of PBMCs. This receptor carries the CDR3 CASSLGSGVSYNEQFF. The bases read TGTGCCAGCAGCTTAGGGAGCGGGGTCTCCTACAATGAGCAGTTCTTC.